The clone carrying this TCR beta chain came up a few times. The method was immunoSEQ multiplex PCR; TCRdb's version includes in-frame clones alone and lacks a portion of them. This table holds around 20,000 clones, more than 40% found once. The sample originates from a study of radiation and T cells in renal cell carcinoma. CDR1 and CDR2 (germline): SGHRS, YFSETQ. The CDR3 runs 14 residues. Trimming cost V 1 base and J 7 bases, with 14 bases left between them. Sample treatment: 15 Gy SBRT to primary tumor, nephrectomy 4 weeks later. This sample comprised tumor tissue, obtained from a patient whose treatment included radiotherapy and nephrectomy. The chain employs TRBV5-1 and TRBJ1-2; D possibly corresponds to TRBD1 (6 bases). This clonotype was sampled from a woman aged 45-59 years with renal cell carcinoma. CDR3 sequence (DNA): TGCGCCAGCAGCTTGTCAGACAGGAGTCTTGGCTACACCTTC. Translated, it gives CASSLSDRSLGYTF.